Below, 28 T cell receptor beta chains from the same sample are listed, as sequenced in a study of T cell changes during pregnancy in multiple sclerosis. Some clones are missing from TCRdb's copy, which holds only in-frame ones; the method was immunoSEQ multiplex PCR. This table has 85,000 to 110,000 clones, roughly 92% appearing once. The specimen comprised peripheral blood, sampled after pregnancy. These receptors were collected from a female donor with multiple sclerosis, enrolled in a pregnancy study.

This chain joins TRBV7-3 and TRBJ2-3; the D is unclear. The CDR3 contains 13 residues. Germline assignment: CDR1 SGHTA and CDR2 FQGTGA. The ends were cut back, 2 bases at V and 1 base at J, with 4 bases in the middle. CDR3 coding DNA: TGTGCCAGCAGCTTAGGCCGCACAGATACGCAGTATTTT. It specifies CASSLGRTDTQYF.

The V gene is TRBV29-1, the J gene TRBJ2-7; no clear D. Trimming stripped 5 bases from V and 3 bases from J, with 11 bases between. CDR3 length: 12 residues. Germline-derived CDR1 and CDR2 are SQVTM and ANQGSEA. This CDR3 is CSVPDRGYEQYF. DNA for the CDR3: TGCAGCGTTCCCGACCGCGGCTACGAGCAGTACTTC.

The V gene is TRBV6-1, the J gene TRBJ2-2, with D perhaps matching TRBD1 (7 bases). The CDR3 length is 15 residues. Per germline, CDR1 MNHNS and CDR2 SASEGT. V lost 3 bases and J lost 8, with 16 bases in between. CDR3 sequence reads: CASSETGRSRGELFF. Here the CDR3 DNA reads TGTGCCAGCAGTGAGACAGGGAGGTCCCGGGGGGAGCTGTTTTTT.

The genes are TRBV15 and TRBJ2-1, with 9 bases aligning to TRBD1. V was clipped by 3 bases and J by 6 bases; unmatched bases: 15. The CDR3 has 18 residues. The germline V gene has CDR1 LNHNV and CDR2 YYDKDF (reference sequence). The CDR3, as DNA: TGTGCCACCAGCAGGGTGTCTGTCGGGACAGGGTCGGCCAATGAGCAGTTCTTC. Residues: CATSRVSVGTGSANEQFF. The whole variable domain, filled in from reference TRBV15 and TRBJ2-1, reads DAMVIQNPRYQVTQFGKPVTLSCSQTLNHNVMYWYQQKSSQAPKLLFHYYDKDFNNEADTPDNFQSRRPNTSFCFLDIRSPGLGDTAMYLCATSRVSVGTGSANEQFFGPGTRLTVL.

The chain is built from TRBV10-3 and TRBJ2-2; D perhaps matches TRBD1 (6 bases). The CDR3 contains 15 residues. Trimming took off 4 bases at V and 0 bases at J, with 9 bases between the two ends. Germline loops: CDR1 ENHRY, CDR2 SYGVKD. CDR3 bases: TGTGCCATCAGTGGAACAGGGCCGAACACCGGGGAGCTGTTTTTT. Translation: CAISGTGPNTGELFF.

This clone was counted a few times. The rearrangement links TRBV6-5 to TRBJ1-5; D is uncertain. The germline V gene has CDR1 MNHEY and CDR2 SVGAGI. This CDR3 has 15 residues. The V and J ends lost 6 bases and 0 bases respectively, with 12 bases between them. The CDR3 DNA follows: TGTGCCAGCAGGCCCAGAATTTATAGCAATCAGCCCCAGCATTTT. Translation gives CASRPRIYSNQPQHF.

The V call is TRBV9, the J call TRBJ2-1; D is unresolved. The CDR3 runs 13 residues. CDR1 is SGDLS, CDR2 YYNGEE, per germline. Trimming removed 8 bases from V and 3 bases from J, with 12 bases in between. In nucleotides, the CDR3 is TGTGCCAGTTCCTCAGAAAACTACAATGAGCAGTTCTTC. It is translated as CASSSENYNEQFF.

V gene TRBV7-7 combines with J gene TRBJ1-1; D is perhaps TRBD1 (5 bases). Trimming pared 5 bases from V and 1 base from J, leaving 8 bases between. The CDR3 spans 13 residues. Germline V lookup: CDR1 SSHAT, CDR2 FNYEAQ (reference sequence). This chain's CDR3 is CASSLGQNTEAFF. CDR3 DNA: TGTGCCAGCAGCCTTGGACAGAACACTGAAGCTTTCTTT.

This rearrangement joins TRBV5-4 to TRBJ1-2; 7 positions agree with TRBD1. Germline assignment: CDR1 SGHNT and CDR2 YYREEE (reference sequence). With V trimmed by 0 bases and J by 3 bases, 11 bases remained unmatched. The CDR3 contains 17 residues. The CDR3 sequence is CASSLAGLTGKDYGYTF. Here the CDR3 DNA reads TGTGCCAGCAGCTTGGCCGGATTGACAGGGAAGGACTATGGCTACACCTTC.

The rearrangement joins TRBV19 to TRBJ1-1, with TRBD1 identical over 9 bases. With V trimmed by 4 bases and J by 4 bases, 10 bases remained unmatched. The CDR3 spans 16 residues. Germline-derived CDR1 and CDR2 are LNHDA and SQIVND (reference sequence). CDR3 nucleotides: TGTGCCAGTAGTACAGCACAGGGGGCGCGTGGCACTGAAGCTTTCTTT. It translates to CASSTAQGARGTEAFF.

The gene calls are TRBV2 and TRBJ1-3, with a weak D call TRBD1 (5 bases). This CDR3 spans 15 amino acids. Germline assignment: CDR1 SNHLY and CDR2 FYNNEI. V shed 9 bases and J shed 2 bases, with 17 bases lying between them. CDR3 residues: CASRQRLVAGNTIYF. CDR3 nucleotides: TGTGCCAGTCGACAGAGACTAGTAGCTGGAAACACCATATATTTT.

As concerns this clone: One end of the junction fails to match germline, which may point to a read error. This rearrangement joins TRBV4-1 to TRBJ2-4, with unresolved D. The CDR3 length is 14 residues. Per germline, CDR1 MGHRA and CDR2 YSYEKL. The CDR3 sequence is CASSQEGAKNIQYF. In nucleotides, the CDR3 is TGCGCCAGCAGCCAAGAAGGAGCCAAAAACATTCAGTATTTC.

The V gene is TRBV11-3, the J gene TRBJ2-7; tentative D call: TRBD2 (6 bases). V was trimmed by 1 base and J by 7 bases, leaving 11 bases between them. The germline V gene encodes CDR1 SGHNT and CDR2 YENEEA. This CDR3 comprises 13 residues. The CDR3 here is CASSLGGGREQYF. The CDR3 DNA is TGTGCCAGCAGCTTAGGAGGAGGGAGGGAGCAGTACTTC.

The rearrangement links TRBV28 to TRBJ2-7, with TRBD1 matching 7 bases. CDR3 size: 15 residues. V lost 6 bases, J lost 1 base, and 9 bases stayed unmatched. Germline CDR1 and CDR2: MDHEN and SYDVKM. The chain's CDR3 is CASRQQGLGSYEQYF. DNA for the CDR3: TGTGCCAGCAGGCAACAGGGGTTGGGTTCCTACGAGCAGTACTTC.

The chain is built from TRBV7-9 and TRBJ1-4; tentative D call: TRBD1 (6 bases). CDR3 length equals 16 residues. Trimming cost V 1 base and J 2 bases, with 11 bases left between them. Germline CDR1 SEHNR, CDR2 FQNEAQ (reference sequence). Here the CDR3 reads CASSLVGQGTNEKLFF. In DNA, the CDR3 is TGTGCCAGCAGCTTAGTCGGGCAGGGGACTAATGAAAAACTGTTTTTT.

This chain connects TRBV7-9 to TRBJ2-7; D perhaps matches TRBD1 (6 bases). CDR3 length: 14 residues. The V gene's germline CDR1 is SEHNR and CDR2 FQNEAQ (reference sequence). Trimming took off 2 bases at V and 3 bases at J, with 11 bases between the two ends. The CDR3 DNA follows: TGTGCCAGCAGCTTAACCGGGACACGCTACGAGCAGTACTTC. Protein: CASSLTGTRYEQYF.

V is TRBV19 and J is TRBJ2-7, with 15 bases identical to TRBD2. The CDR3 is made up of 15 amino acids. With 9 bases clipped from V and 4 bases from J, the junction kept 7 bases outside the gene matches. The germline CDR1 and CDR2 sequences are LNHDA and SQIVND (reference sequence). The CDR3 protein is CASSGLAGGPYEQYF. The CDR3 coding sequence is TGTGCCAGCTCCGGACTAGCGGGAGGGCCTTACGAGCAGTACTTC.

The chain joins TRBV9 to TRBJ1-2, with D maybe TRBD1 (5 bases). CDR3 length: 15 amino acids. Between the trimmed V and J ends, which lost 3 bases and 8 bases, there was a span of 20 bases. Germline loops: CDR1 SGDLS, CDR2 YYNGEE. The CDR3 region has the DNA TGTGCCAGCAGCGCCCCGGGGGGAGGACCCCTGGGCTACACCTTC. It specifies CASSAPGGGPLGYTF.

This chain connects TRBV7-9 to TRBJ1-1; D is uncertain. The CDR3 spans 12 residues. Trimming left V 4 bases short and J 8 bases short, with 11 bases between. From germline, CDR1 is SEHNR and CDR2 FQNEAQ (reference sequence). The CDR3 coding sequence is TGTGCCAGCAGCTGGCGGGGTGCGGAAGCTTTCTTT. It translates to CASSWRGAEAFF.

V gene TRBV6-5 combines with J gene TRBJ1-1; D gene ambiguous. The CDR3 covers 13 residues. Germline-derived CDR1 and CDR2 are MNHEY and SVGAGI. V shed 6 bases and J shed 1 base, with 9 bases lying between them. The CDR3 coding sequence is TGTGCCAGCAGCCAGTTACCGAACACTGAAGCTTTCTTT. Translation gives CASSQLPNTEAFF.

This chain connects TRBV18 to TRBJ2-1; the match to TRBD1 covers 8 bases. The CDR3 sequence is 16 residues long. The trim removed 4 bases at V and 0 bases at J, leaving 5 bases unmatched. The germline V gene encodes CDR1 KGHSH and CDR2 LQKENI. Here the CDR3 reads CASSHRQGTSYNEQFF. The CDR3 DNA reads as TGTGCCAGCTCACACAGACAGGGGACCTCCTACAATGAGCAGTTCTTC. The variable domain in full, with the rest retrieved from reference TRBV18 and TRBJ2-1, is NAGVMQNPRHLVRRRGQEARLRCSPMKGHSHVYWYRQLPEEGLKFMVYLQKENIIDESGMPKERFSAEFPKEGPSILRIQQVVRGDSAAYFCASSHRQGTSYNEQFFGPGTRLTVL.

The V call is TRBV19, the J call TRBJ1-5; the D gene is possibly TRBD1 (6 bases). V lost 6 bases and J 2 bases, leaving 8 bases between the germline ends. CDR1 and CDR2 from the germline V gene are LNHDA and SQIVND (reference sequence). The CDR3 sequence is 13 residues long. The CDR3 coding sequence is TGTGCCAGTAGCCGACAGGGCAATCAGCCCCAGCATTTT. This encodes CASSRQGNQPQHF. The full variable domain, its missing parts supplied by reference TRBV19 and TRBJ1-5, is DGGITQSPKYLFRKEGQNVTLSCEQNLNHDAMYWYRQDPGQGLRLIYYSQIVNDFQKGDIAEGYSVSREKKESFPLTVTSAQKNPTAFYLCASSRQGNQPQHFGDGTRLSIL.

The genes are TRBV28 and TRBJ2-3; 7 bases line up with TRBD1. V trimming: 5 bases; J trimming: 2 bases; junction bases outside the gene matches: 10. The CDR3 totals 16 residues. Looked up from germline, CDR1 is MDHEN and CDR2 is SYDVKM. CDR3 protein: CASSRLWDRFTDTQYF. The CDR3 DNA reads as TGTGCCAGCAGTCGTTTGTGGGACAGATTCACAGATACGCAGTATTTT.

This clone was seen a single time. This chain links TRBV19 with TRBJ2-1, with 8 bases identical to TRBD2. Germline CDR1 is LNHDA and CDR2 is SQIVND (reference sequence). CDR3 size: 14 residues. V trimming: 3 bases; J trimming: 10 bases; junction bases outside the gene matches: 8. Written as DNA, the CDR3 is TGTGCCAGTAGTATCGGACGGGGGGGAGGCGAGCAGTTCTTC. Amino acids: CASSIGRGGGEQFF.

V and J are TRBV6-1 and TRBJ2-2; D remains ambiguous. Germline V gene data show CDR1 as MNHNS and CDR2 as SASEGT. The V and J ends lost 2 bases and 0 bases respectively, with 4 bases between them. The CDR3 loop spans 14 amino acids. The DNA for the CDR3 is TGTGCCAGCAGTGAACTTTCGAACACCGGGGAGCTGTTTTTT. Translated, it gives CASSELSNTGELFF.

The J gene is TRBJ2-4, the V gene TRBV18; tentatively, D is TRBD2 (6 bases). V lost 6 bases to trimming and J lost 8 bases, with 20 bases between them. The CDR3 covers 15 residues. CDR1 KGHSH and CDR2 LQKENI come from the germline V gene. In DNA, the CDR3 is TGTGCCAGCTCGCCGGGACTGATTAGGGAGTACATTCAGTACTTC. The encoded protein is CASSPGLIREYIQYF.

This chain links TRBV2 with TRBJ2-3; tentatively, D is TRBD1 (5 bases). This CDR3 region has 14 residues. Germline loops: CDR1 SNHLY, CDR2 FYNNEI. V was trimmed by 1 base and J by 1 base, leaving 6 bases between them. The chain's CDR3 is CASSEGGGTDTQYF. In DNA, the CDR3 is TGTGCCAGCAGTGAAGGGGGCGGCACAGATACGCAGTATTTT.

The CDR3 bases are TGCAGCGTGAGGGGACAGGGCTTCGCCGAGCAGTACTTC. As protein: CSVRGQGFAEQYF. The chain combines TRBV29-1 with TRBJ2-7; TRBD1 matches at 9 bases. With V trimmed by 6 bases and J by 6 bases, 9 bases remained unmatched. CDR3 length: 13 residues. CDR1 and CDR2 (germline): SQVTM, ANQGSEA.